The next 13 T cell receptor beta chains were all read from a single sample in a study of T-cell memory formation after mild COVID-19. TCRdb re-analysed the 5' RACE reads in MiXCR, keeping a single row per CDR3 protein. This sample yields about 350,000 distinct CDR3 sequences, of which roughly an eighth are seen a single time; over 20% belongs to the top ten. The sequencing sample was made of PBMCs or a T cell subset sorted from them (not recorded which). The receptors stem from a man between 18 and 35 years old who had mild COVID-19 (a few samples of this study predate the infection). Cell type and time point are not known.

This clonotype has at least ten counts. This chain joins TRBV18 and TRBJ2-3, with D perhaps matching TRBD1 (6 bases). The CDR3 covers 14 residues. V shed 2 bases and J shed 1 base, with 7 bases lying between them. Germline V gives CDR1 KGHSH, CDR2 LQKENI. The CDR3 DNA is TGTGCCAGCTCACCAAACAGGGGCACAGATACGCAGTATTTT. This gives the protein CASSPNRGTDTQYF.

A few counts support this clonotype. This chain uses TRBV19 with TRBJ1-4, with D perhaps matching TRBD1 (5 bases). The germline V and J ends were trimmed by 1 base and 8 bases, with 11 bases remaining between them. Germline V gene lookup returns CDR1 LNHDA and CDR2 SQIVND (reference sequence). The length of the CDR3 is 14 residues. CDR3 sequence: CASSIGGTSEKLFF. The DNA of the CDR3 is TGTGCCAGTAGTATAGGCGGGACGTCCGAAAAACTGTTTTTT. Combining the CDR3 with reference TRBV19 and TRBJ1-4 gives the whole variable domain DGGITQSPKYLFRKEGQNVTLSCEQNLNHDAMYWYRQDPGQGLRLIYYSQIVNDFQKGDIAEGYSVSREKKESFPLTVTSAQKNPTAFYLCASSIGGTSEKLFFGSGTQLSVL.

This chain's CDR3 is CSAGTGGANTEAFF. The DNA for the CDR3 is TGCAGTGCCGGGACAGGGGGTGCGAACACTGAAGCTTTCTTT. The rearrangement uses TRBV20-1 and TRBJ1-1, with 11 bases aligning to TRBD1. The CDR3 has 14 amino acids. Germline CDR1 and CDR2: DFQATT and SNEGSKA (reference sequence). V was pared by 6 bases and J by 1 base, with 4 bases of the junction left unmatched.

The table lists this clonotype with a few counts. This chain joins TRBV4-1 and TRBJ2-2, with 9 bases matching TRBD1. Germline CDR1 MGHRA, CDR2 YSYEKL. V lost 3 bases to trimming and J lost 6 bases; unmatched junction nucleotides: 5. There are 15 residues in the CDR3. The CDR3 reads CASSHPGQGSGELFF. In DNA, the CDR3 is TGCGCCAGCAGCCATCCGGGACAGGGATCCGGGGAGCTGTTTTTT.

This clonotype was picked up many times. The chain is built from TRBV6-6 and TRBJ2-5; TRBD2 might be the D (6 bases). Trimming left V 4 bases short and J 1 base short, with 10 bases between. The CDR3 has 14 amino acids. Per germline, CDR1 MNHNY and CDR2 SVGAGI (reference sequence). The chain's CDR3 is CASSFGTSQETQYF. The CDR3 region has the DNA TGTGCCAGCAGTTTTGGGACTTCCCAAGAGACCCAGTACTTC.

The V gene is TRBV29-1, the J gene TRBJ2-1, with 11 bases fitting TRBD2. Germline lookup yields CDR1 SQVTM and CDR2 ANQGSEA. The CDR3 is 14 residues long. Trimming at V came to 7 bases and at J to 5 bases, leaving 7 bases not matched to a gene. For the CDR3, the DNA is TGCAGCGCTTCTAGCGGGGGGCGCAACAATGAGCAGTTCTTC. It specifies CSASSGGRNNEQFF.

This clonotype was seen only a few times. The chain carries TRBV7-2 and TRBJ2-1, with 10 bases fitting TRBD2. With V trimmed by 5 bases and J by 3 bases, 4 bases remained unmatched. This CDR3 comprises 15 residues. Germline assignment: CDR1 SGHTA and CDR2 FQGNSA. The CDR3 region is CASSPSGGGYNEQFF. CDR3 sequence (DNA): TGTGCCAGCAGCCCGAGCGGGGGGGGCTACAATGAGCAGTTCTTC.

This clonotype was seen at least ten times. The J gene is TRBJ2-2, the V gene TRBV4-3; D is perhaps TRBD2 (5 bases). The CDR3 contains 13 residues. The germline V gene encodes CDR1 LGHNA and CDR2 YSLEER. The V end was cut by 9 bases, the J end by 6 bases, with 14 bases between. This CDR3 reads CARARGGSGELFF. In DNA form, the CDR3 reads TGCGCCAGGGCTCGGGGTGGGTCCGGGGAGCTGTTTTTT.

Ten or more counts support this clonotype. CDR3 sequence reads: CASTEGGEQFF. For the CDR3, the DNA is TGTGCCAGCACCGAAGGGGGTGAGCAGTTCTTC. V gene TRBV6-6 combines with J gene TRBJ2-1; perhaps TRBD1 as D (6 bases). Germline-derived CDR1 and CDR2 are MNHNY and SVGAGI (reference sequence). V was trimmed by 7 bases and J by 9 bases, leaving 10 bases between them. CDR3 length equals 11 residues.

The chain recombines TRBV27 with TRBJ1-1; D remains unclear. Germline lookup yields CDR1 MNHEY and CDR2 SMNVEV (reference sequence). With 7 bases removed from V and 2 bases from J, the gap between germline ends came to 11 bases. The CDR3 covers 13 residues. CDR3 bases: TGTGCCAGCACACCCCGCCCAAACACTGAAGCTTTCTTT. Its protein product is CASTPRPNTEAFF.

The CDR3 protein is CSARDPAGHEQFF. In DNA form, the CDR3 reads TGCAGTGCTAGAGATCCAGCGGGGCATGAGCAGTTCTTC. V and J are TRBV20-1 and TRBJ2-1; 7 bases match TRBD2. Germline loops: CDR1 DFQATT, CDR2 SNEGSKA (reference sequence). The ends lost 0 bases at V and 8 bases at J; junction bases unmatched: 4. The CDR3 is 13 residues long.

The gene calls are TRBV6-5 and TRBJ2-5; tentative D call: TRBD1 (6 bases). The germline V and J ends were trimmed by 5 bases and 3 bases, with 13 bases remaining between them. The germline CDR1 and CDR2 sequences are MNHEY and SVGAGI. This CDR3 comprises 14 residues. The CDR3 DNA reads as TGTGCCAGCAGTCCACAGGGTGGCGAAGAGACCCAGTACTTC. The encoded protein is CASSPQGGEETQYF.

This clonotype showed up many times. The gene calls are TRBV4-2 and TRBJ2-1; D gene uncertain. Germline V gives CDR1 LGHNA, CDR2 YNFKEQ. This CDR3 is 15 amino acids long. Trimming pared 4 bases from V and 0 bases from J, leaving 10 bases between. Here the CDR3 DNA reads TGTGCCAGCAGCCTTAAGGTCGGCTCCTACAATGAGCAGTTCTTC. Amino acids: CASSLKVGSYNEQFF.